These T cell receptor beta chains were read from a single sample in a study of control samples from healthy donors and cancer patients. Assay used: immunoSEQ multiplex PCR; TCRdb lists only in-frame clones, some missing. Counted here are about 190,000 clones, about 89% occurring once; the ten biggest clones make up 1.8%. Sequencing used blood. These receptor sequences come from a man aged 25-40 years in good health. CDR3s include the opening cysteine and the closing phenylalanine or tryptophan. Fields, in order: CDR3 protein, CDR3 DNA, V gene, D gene, J gene. D genes are given only for firm matches.

CDR3 protein: CASSSGTVSGNTIYF; CDR3 DNA: TGTGCCAGCAGTTCCGGGACGGTCTCTGGAAACACCATATATTTT; V gene: TRBV6-5; D gene: NA; J gene: TRBJ1-3
CDR3 protein: CASSLVVGRAANEQFF; CDR3 DNA: TGTGCCAGCAGCTTAGTGGTTGGGCGAGCCGCGAATGAGCAGTTCTTC; V gene: TRBV11-2; D gene: NA; J gene: TRBJ2-1
CDR3 protein: CASTSWGSNEKLFF; CDR3 DNA: TGTGCCAGTACCTCTTGGGGATCTAATGAAAAACTGTTTTTT; V gene: TRBV19; D gene: NA; J gene: TRBJ1-4
CDR3 protein: CASSQSGQGMVFNEQFF; CDR3 DNA: TGCGCCAGCAGCCAATCCGGACAGGGGATGGTGTTTAATGAGCAGTTCTTC; V gene: TRBV4-1; D gene: TRBD1; J gene: TRBJ2-1
CDR3 protein: CASSAPGQPSSYEQYF; CDR3 DNA: TGTGCCAGCAGCGCCCCGGGACAGCCTTCCTCCTACGAGCAGTACTTC; V gene: TRBV7-2; D gene: TRBD1; J gene: TRBJ2-7
CDR3 protein: CASSIGGGMGIQYF; CDR3 DNA: TGTGCCAGTAGTATCGGAGGAGGGATGGGCATTCAGTACTTC; V gene: TRBV19; D gene: NA; J gene: TRBJ2-4
CDR3 protein: CASSFGGGGYEQYF; CDR3 DNA: TGTGCCAGCAGCTTCGGGGGTGGGGGCTACGAGCAGTACTTC; V gene: TRBV11-3; D gene: NA; J gene: TRBJ2-7
CDR3 protein: CASTLWGNSPLHF; CDR3 DNA: TGTGCCAGTACGCTATGGGGTAATTCACCCCTCCACTTT; V gene: TRBV6-5; D gene: NA; J gene: TRBJ1-6
CDR3 protein: CASSKAGVRAYTF; CDR3 DNA: TGTGCCAGCAGCAAAGCGGGGGTCCGCGCCTACACCTTC; V gene: TRBV21-1; D gene: NA; J gene: TRBJ1-2
CDR3 protein: CASSQGQGQPQHF; CDR3 DNA: TGTGCCAGCAGCCAGGGACAGGGTCAGCCCCAGCATTTT; V gene: TRBV5-8; D gene: TRBD1; J gene: TRBJ1-5
CDR3 protein: CAISVDREGHGYTF; CDR3 DNA: TGTGCCATCAGCGTCGACAGGGAAGGTCATGGCTACACCTTC; V gene: TRBV10-3; D gene: TRBD1; J gene: TRBJ1-2
CDR3 protein: CATSRGFSGNTIYF; CDR3 DNA: TGTGCCACTTCACGGGGCTTCTCTGGAAACACCATATATTTT; V gene: TRBV19; D gene: NA; J gene: TRBJ1-3
CDR3 protein: CASSSRPPSNQPQHF; CDR3 DNA: TGTGCCAGTAGCTCCCGTCCACCTAGCAATCAGCCCCAGCATTTT; V gene: TRBV19; D gene: NA; J gene: TRBJ1-5
CDR3 protein: CASSQENTQYF; CDR3 DNA: TGTGCCAGCAGCCAAGAAAATACGCAGTATTTT; V gene: TRBV3-1/TRBV3-2; D gene: NA; J gene: TRBJ2-3
CDR3 protein: CATSDEGQPQHF; CDR3 DNA: TGTGCCACCAGTGATGAGGGTCAGCCCCAGCATTTT; V gene: TRBV24-1; D gene: NA; J gene: TRBJ1-5
CDR3 protein: CASSPLGDVEAFF; CDR3 DNA: TGTGCCAGCTCACCCTTGGGGGATGTCGAAGCTTTCTTT; V gene: TRBV18; D gene: NA; J gene: TRBJ1-1